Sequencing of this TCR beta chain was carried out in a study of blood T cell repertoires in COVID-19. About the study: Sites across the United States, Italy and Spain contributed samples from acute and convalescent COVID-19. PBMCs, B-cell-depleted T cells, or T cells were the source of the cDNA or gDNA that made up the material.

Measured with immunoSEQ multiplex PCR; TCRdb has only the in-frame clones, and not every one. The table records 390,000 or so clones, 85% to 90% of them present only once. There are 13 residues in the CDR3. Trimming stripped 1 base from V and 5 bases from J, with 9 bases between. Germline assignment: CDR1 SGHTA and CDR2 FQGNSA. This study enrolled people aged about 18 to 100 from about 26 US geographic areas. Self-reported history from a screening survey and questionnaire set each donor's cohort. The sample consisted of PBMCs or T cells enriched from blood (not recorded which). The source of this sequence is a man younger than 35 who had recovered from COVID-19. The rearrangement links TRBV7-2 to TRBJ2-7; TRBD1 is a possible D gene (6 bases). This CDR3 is CASSLDNRDEQYF. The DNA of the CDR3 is TGTGCCAGCAGCTTAGATAACAGGGACGAGCAGTACTTC. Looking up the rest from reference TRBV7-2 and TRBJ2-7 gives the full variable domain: GAGVSQSPSNKVTEKGKDVELRCDPISGHTALYWYRQSLGQGLEFLIYFQGNSAPDKSGLPSDRFSAERTGGSVSTLTIQRTQQEDSAVYLCASSLDNRDEQYFGPGTRLTVT.